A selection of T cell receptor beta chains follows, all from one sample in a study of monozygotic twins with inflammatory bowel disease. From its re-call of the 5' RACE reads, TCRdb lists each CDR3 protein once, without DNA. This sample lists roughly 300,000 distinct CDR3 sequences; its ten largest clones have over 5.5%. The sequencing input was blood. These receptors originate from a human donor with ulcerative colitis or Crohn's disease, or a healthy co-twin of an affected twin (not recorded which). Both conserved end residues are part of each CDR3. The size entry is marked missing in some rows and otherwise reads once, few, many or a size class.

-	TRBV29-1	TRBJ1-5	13	CSVDLGTDQPQHF
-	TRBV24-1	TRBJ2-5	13	CATSDFKAETQYF
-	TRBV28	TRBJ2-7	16	CASSFQGLAGAGEQYF
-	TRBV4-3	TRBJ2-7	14	CASSQDSGGYEQYF
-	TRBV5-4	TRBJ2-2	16	CASSRADRPGTGELFF
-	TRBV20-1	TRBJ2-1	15	CSARDTWVSYNEQFF
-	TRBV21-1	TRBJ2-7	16	CASSKRTDSCSYEQYF
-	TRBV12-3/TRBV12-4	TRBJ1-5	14	CASSPGIDNQPQHF
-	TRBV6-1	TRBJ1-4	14	CASTRGEANEKLFF
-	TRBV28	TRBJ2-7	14	CASMLSSGTYEQYF
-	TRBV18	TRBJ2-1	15	CASSPGQGGNNEQFF
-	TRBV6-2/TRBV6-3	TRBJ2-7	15	CASSETRGRDYEQYF
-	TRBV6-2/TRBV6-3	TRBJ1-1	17	CASSRRGSTATNTEAFF
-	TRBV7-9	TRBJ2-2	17	CASSHKLAGENTGELFF
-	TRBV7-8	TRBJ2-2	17	CASSLRRGAPETGELFF
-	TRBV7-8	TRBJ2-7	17	CASSLVVETESPYEQYF
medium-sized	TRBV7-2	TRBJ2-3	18	CASSYPPPGLDSADTQYF
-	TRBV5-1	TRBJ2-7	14	CASRGQGGSYEQYF
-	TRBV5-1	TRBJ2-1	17	CASSLGARDFSYNEQFF
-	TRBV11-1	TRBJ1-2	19	CASSLAGRRVRARGNGYTF
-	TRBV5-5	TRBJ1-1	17	CASSSRTVPNMNTEAFF
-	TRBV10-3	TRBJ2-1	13	CAISRQDYNEQFF